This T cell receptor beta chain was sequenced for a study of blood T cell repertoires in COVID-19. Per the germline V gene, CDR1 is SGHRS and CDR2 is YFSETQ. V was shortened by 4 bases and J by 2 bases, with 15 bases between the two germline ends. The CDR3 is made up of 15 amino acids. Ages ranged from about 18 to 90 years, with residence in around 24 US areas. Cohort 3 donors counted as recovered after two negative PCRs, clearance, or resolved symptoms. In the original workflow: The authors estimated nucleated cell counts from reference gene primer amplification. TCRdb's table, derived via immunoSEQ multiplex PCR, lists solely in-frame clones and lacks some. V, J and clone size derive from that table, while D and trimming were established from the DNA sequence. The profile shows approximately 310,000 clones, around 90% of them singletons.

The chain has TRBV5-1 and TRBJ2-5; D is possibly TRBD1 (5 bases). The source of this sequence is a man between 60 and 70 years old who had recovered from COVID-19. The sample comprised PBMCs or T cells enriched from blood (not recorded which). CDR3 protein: CASSTSRAGQETQYF. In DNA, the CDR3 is TGCGCCAGCAGCACCTCACGCGCAGGGCAAGAGACCCAGTACTTC.